These 5 T cell receptor beta chains were sequenced from one sample in a study of T cell repertoires in aging, cancer and after chemotherapy. TRB rearrangements spanning V, D and J were amplified using mixed TRB-A/B primers. TCRdb passed the multiplex PCR reads through MiXCR, listing each CDR3 protein once. In the table there are about 6,000 distinct CDR3 sequences, around 42% of which are singletons. Amplification of TCR beta used genomic DNA extracted from peripheral blood. The sequenced sample was blood. The source of these receptors is a human donor in good health.

A few counts support this clonotype. The V and J genes are TRBV19 and TRBJ2-3; TRBD2 aligns across 15 bases. The V gene's germline CDR1 is LNHDA and CDR2 SQIVND (reference sequence). V dropped 5 bases and J dropped 4; count of bases not matched to a gene: 10. This CDR3 has 18 residues. CDR3 in amino acids: CASSSFRTSGGAADTQYF. The CDR3 DNA sequence: TGTGCCAGTAGTTCCTTCCGGACTAGCGGGGGGGCCGCAGATACGCAGTATTTT.

CDR3 coding DNA: TGTGCCTGGAGTGATGTAGGGTACGAGCAGTACTTC. This gives the protein CAWSDVGYEQYF. The chain combines TRBV30 with TRBJ2-5, with D hard to call. TRBJ2-7 explains the end of the DNA better; the J call may be wrong. The CDR3 contains 12 residues. Germline CDR1 is GTSNPN and CDR2 is SVGIG (reference sequence).

The chain combines TRBV12-3 or TRBV12-4 with TRBJ1-2; unclear D gene. The CDR3 extends over 14 amino acids. Deletions cut 4 bases from V and 4 bases from J, with 13 bases between. CDR3 region: CASSSAGETYGYTF. The DNA of the CDR3 is TGTGCCAGCAGTTCAGCGGGAGAAACCTATGGCTACACCTTC.

The rearrangement uses TRBV7-6 and TRBJ1-2; possibly TRBD1 for D (5 bases). The V gene's germline CDR1 is SGHVS and CDR2 FNYEAQ. CDR3 length equals 13 residues. V lost 1 base to trimming and J lost 7 bases, with 10 bases between them. The CDR3 sequence is CASSLGQGGGYTF. The CDR3 bases are TGTGCCAGCAGCTTAGGGCAGGGAGGTGGCTACACCTTC.

The gene calls are TRBV6-5 and TRBJ1-1, with D possibly being TRBD1 (5 bases). The germline gives CDR1 MNHEY, CDR2 SVGAGI. The CDR3 contains 15 residues. The ends were cut back, 2 bases at V and 2 bases at J, with 12 bases in the middle. The CDR3 loop is CASSYAGHSNTEAFF. CDR3 in DNA: TGTGCCAGCAGTTACGCGGGGCACTCAAACACTGAAGCTTTCTTT.